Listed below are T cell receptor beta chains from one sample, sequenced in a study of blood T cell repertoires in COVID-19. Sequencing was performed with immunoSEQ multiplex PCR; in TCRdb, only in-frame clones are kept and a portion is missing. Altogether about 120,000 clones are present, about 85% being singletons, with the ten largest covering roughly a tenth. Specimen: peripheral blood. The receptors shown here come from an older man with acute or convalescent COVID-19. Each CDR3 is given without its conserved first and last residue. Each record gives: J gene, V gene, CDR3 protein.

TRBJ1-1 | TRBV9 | ASTRGADGTEAF
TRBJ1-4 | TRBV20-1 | SAPGGGKLF
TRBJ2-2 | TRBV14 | ASSQGLYRGWNTGELF
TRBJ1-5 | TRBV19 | ASTFLTGARNQPQH
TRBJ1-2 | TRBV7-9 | ASSSEGYGYT
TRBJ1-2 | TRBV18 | ASSPRGTGDYGYT
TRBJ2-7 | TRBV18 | ASSPGRSSNGYEQY
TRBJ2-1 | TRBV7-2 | ASSLGGRGGNEQF
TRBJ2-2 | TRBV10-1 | ASSERRTGETGELF
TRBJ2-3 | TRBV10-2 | ASSESLKRGGRTDTQY
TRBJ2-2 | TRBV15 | ATSRNLAGGRNTGELF
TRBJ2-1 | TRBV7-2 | ASSLDSGGYNEQF
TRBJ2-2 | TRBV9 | ASSIQGVNGELF
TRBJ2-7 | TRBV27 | ASSLVMGALYEQY
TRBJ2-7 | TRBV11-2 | ASSPRGRGRLDEQY
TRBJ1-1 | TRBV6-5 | ASSRTGDTEAF
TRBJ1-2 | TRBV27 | ASSPTPTGAYGYT
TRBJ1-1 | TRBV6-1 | ASSSRQGAKAF
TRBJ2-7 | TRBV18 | ASCEGQAYEQY
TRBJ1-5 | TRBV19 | ASSIAETAFNQPQH
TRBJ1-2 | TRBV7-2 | ASSTRQGVGGYT
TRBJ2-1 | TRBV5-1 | ASSLPGTSVNEQF
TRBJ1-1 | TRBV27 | ASRPLRGLGTEAF
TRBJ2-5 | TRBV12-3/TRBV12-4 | ASRPTEQETQY
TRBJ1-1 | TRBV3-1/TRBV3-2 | ASSLRDRGRYTEAF
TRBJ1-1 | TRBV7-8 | ASSYPGAVTTEAF
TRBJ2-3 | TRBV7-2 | ASSLRAGGTTDTQY
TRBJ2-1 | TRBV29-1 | SVYGTAYNEQF
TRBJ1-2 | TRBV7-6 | ASSLGGGQYNNYGYT
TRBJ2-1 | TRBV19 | ASSRISGFSYNEQF
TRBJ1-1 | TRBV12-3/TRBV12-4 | ASSLRQGVEAF
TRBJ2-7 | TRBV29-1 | SATPMTSGAYEQY
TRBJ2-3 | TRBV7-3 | ASSPSGGGDTQY
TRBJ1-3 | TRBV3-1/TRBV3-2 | ASSFGGYSGNTIY
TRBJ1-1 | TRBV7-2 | ASSGLRRVEAF
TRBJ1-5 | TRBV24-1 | ATSSLPVKGLGQPQH
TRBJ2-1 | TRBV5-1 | ASSSGSGSSNEQF
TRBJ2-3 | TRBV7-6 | ASSLGQLTSTDTQY
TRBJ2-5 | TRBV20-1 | SASSGLAGETQY
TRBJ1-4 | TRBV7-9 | ASRQGEALQLF
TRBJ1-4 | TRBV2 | ASNGGWNGNEKLF
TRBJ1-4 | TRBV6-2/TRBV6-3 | ASSPNKSRQGPANEKLF
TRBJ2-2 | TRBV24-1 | ATSEYKNTGELF